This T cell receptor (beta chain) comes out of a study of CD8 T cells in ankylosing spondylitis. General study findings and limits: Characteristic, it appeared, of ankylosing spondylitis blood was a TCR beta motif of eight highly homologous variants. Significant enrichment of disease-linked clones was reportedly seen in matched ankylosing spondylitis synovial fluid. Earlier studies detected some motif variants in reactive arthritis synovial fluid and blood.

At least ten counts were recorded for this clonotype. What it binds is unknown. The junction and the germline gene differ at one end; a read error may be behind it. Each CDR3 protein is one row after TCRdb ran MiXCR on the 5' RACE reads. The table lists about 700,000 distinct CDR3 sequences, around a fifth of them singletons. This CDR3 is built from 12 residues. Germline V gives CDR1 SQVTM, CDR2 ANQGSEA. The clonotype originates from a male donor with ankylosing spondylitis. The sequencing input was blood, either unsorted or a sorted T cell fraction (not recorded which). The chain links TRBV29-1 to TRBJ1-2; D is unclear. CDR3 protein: CSVEEEFGGYTF. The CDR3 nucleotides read TGCAGCGTCGAAGAGGAATTTGGTGGCTACACCTTC.